The clone carrying this TCR beta chain was found once. Its antigen is undetermined. The CDR3 has 15 amino acids. Deletions cut 7 bases from V and 0 bases from J, with 16 bases between. Per the germline V gene, CDR1 is SNHLY and CDR2 is FYNNEI. Some clones are missing from TCRdb's copy, which holds only in-frame ones; the method was immunoSEQ multiplex PCR. The sample has about 40,000 clones; about four fifths are singletons. The sample's time point: week 11, during vaccination. The content of each vaccine dose was 300 ug of mutant IDH1 20-mer peptide, and topical imiquimod accompanied it. The source of the sample is a study of a mutant IDH1 vaccine in newly diagnosed glioma. As for the study in general: The patients were given eight vaccinations, one each in weeks 1, 3, 5, 7, 11, 15, 19 and 23. Previous care, which was radiotherapy, temozolomide, or both, most often involved both.

The sample consisted of PBMCs, taken from a glioma patient whose treatment included an IDH1 peptide vaccine. The chain combines TRBV2 with TRBJ2-7, with unresolved D. This TCR came from a man aged 35-49 years with glioma. The CDR3 DNA reads TGTGCCAGCAAGGCATCCCAGCCCCCCTCCTACGAGCAGTACTTC. It translates to CASKASQPPSYEQYF.